These T cell receptor beta chains were read from a single sample in a study of human T cells and chemical hapten exposure. MiXCR was run by TCRdb on the RACE reads, yielding one entry per CDR3 protein. The sample contains around 95,000 distinct CDR3 sequences, approximately 11% of which appear only once. Sequencing was performed on whole blood, taken in connection with sensitization to the hapten diphenylcyclopropenone (DPC). These receptors all come from a woman between 55 and 75 years old with alopecia areata. Some clones in this sample may be carry-over from other donors' samples. Each CDR3 is given with its conserved first and last residue. A D gene is named only where the DNA matches it firmly. Clone size is shown for a subset of rows, as once, few, many or a class of expanded clone.

>TRBJ2-5|NA|NA|TRBV5-6
CASSPPSEETQYF
TGTGCCAGCAGTCCGCCTAGTGAAGAGACCCAGTACTTC
>TRBJ1-2|many|NA|TRBV29-1
CSVESLGQRPGGYTF
TGCAGCGTTGAATCCCTCGGACAGCGACCAGGTGGCTACACCTTC
>TRBJ2-2|many|NA|TRBV12-3/TRBV12-4
CASSPTGFKLFF
TGTGCCAGCAGTCCGACAGGCTTTAAGCTGTTTTTT
>TRBJ1-6|many|NA|TRBV6-1
CASSEFQGSASPLHF
TGTGCCAGCAGTGAATTTCAGGGGTCGGCTTCACCCCTCCACTTT
>TRBJ1-2|few|NA|TRBV20-1
CSARLGGWDYGYTF
TGCAGTGCTAGATTGGGGGGCTGGGACTATGGCTACACCTTC
>TRBJ2-2|NA|NA|TRBV7-2
CASSLESRGNTGELFF
TGTGCCAGCAGCTTAGAGTCCAGGGGGAACACCGGGGAGCTGTTTTTT
>TRBJ2-7|NA|NA|TRBV4-2
CASSQDVGSYEQYF
TGTGCCAGCAGCCAAGATGTAGGGTCCTACGAGCAGTACTTC
>TRBJ2-1|once|TRBD2|TRBV6-2/TRBV6-3
CASRERGALYNEQFF
TGTGCCAGCAGAGAGCGGGGGGCCCTCTACAATGAGCAGTTCTTC
>TRBJ1-5|few|TRBD1|TRBV30
CAWSSGQAYQPQHF
TGTGCCTGGAGCTCGGGACAGGCTTACCAGCCCCAGCATTTT
>TRBJ1-5|few|TRBD1|TRBV5-3
CARSTPRDRGKPNQPQHF
TGTGCCAGAAGCACTCCCCGGGACAGGGGGAAACCCAATCAGCCCCAGCATTTT
>TRBJ1-2|NA|TRBD1|TRBV7-9
CASSEGQGSDYGYTF
TGTGCCAGCAGCGAGGGACAGGGATCAGACTATGGCTACACCTTC
>TRBJ2-1|many|TRBD2|TRBV7-3
CASSSHSAYSGALSYNEQFF
TGTGCCAGCAGCTCGCATTCGGCCTATAGCGGGGCACTGTCCTACAATGAGCAGTTCTTC
>TRBJ2-1|few|NA|TRBV10-3
CAISESARENEQFF
TGTGCCATCAGTGAGTCTGCCCGGGAGAATGAGCAGTTCTTC
>TRBJ1-4|many|NA|TRBV12-3/TRBV12-4
CASSAGLTNEKLFF
TGTGCCAGCAGCGCCGGGCTAACGAATGAAAAACTGTTTTTT
>TRBJ2-7|NA|TRBD1|TRBV4-1
CASSQENRGSYEQYF
TGCGCCAGCAGCCAAGAGAACAGGGGCTCCTACGAGCAGTACTTC
>TRBJ2-3|NA|TRBD1|TRBV2
CASSPLTGRIADTQYF
TGTGCCAGCAGCCCTCTGACAGGGCGGATTGCAGATACGCAGTATTTT
>TRBJ2-1|NA|NA|TRBV5-1
CASRVMGTYNEQFF
TGCGCCAGCAGGGTTATGGGGACCTACAATGAGCAGTTCTTC
>TRBJ1-5|many|NA|TRBV5-6
CASSLGPSTQPQHF
TGTGCCAGCAGCTTGGGGCCATCCACTCAGCCCCAGCATTTT
>TRBJ2-1|NA|TRBD2|TRBV18
CASSIGLAGNEQFF
TGTGCCAGCTCAATCGGACTAGCTGGTAATGAGCAGTTCTTC
>TRBJ2-1|many|NA|TRBV11-2
CASSLDSGPQFF
TGTGCCAGCAGCTTAGATTCGGGACCGCAGTTCTTC
>TRBJ1-5|few|NA|TRBV20-1
CSAERTGAGSNQPQHF
TGCAGTGCTGAGCGAACCGGGGCAGGTAGCAATCAGCCCCAGCATTTT
>TRBJ2-2|few|NA|TRBV2
CASSETAVANTGELFF
TGTGCCAGCAGCGAAACTGCAGTCGCGAACACCGGGGAGCTGTTTTTT
>TRBJ1-2|NA|TRBD1|TRBV7-2
CASSSGTEYYGYTF
TGTGCCAGCAGCTCCGGGACAGAGTACTATGGCTACACCTTC
>TRBJ2-3|few|TRBD2|TRBV3-1
CASSQDLSGGYTQYF
TGTGCCAGCAGCCAAGATCTAAGCGGGGGGTATACGCAGTATTTT
>TRBJ2-3|many|TRBD2|TRBV5-1
CASSLRASGGTDTQYF
TGCGCCAGCAGCTTGCGGGCCAGCGGGGGAACAGATACGCAGTATTTT
>TRBJ2-3|few|TRBD1|TRBV7-2
CASSSPPGTGADTQYF
TGTGCCAGCAGCTCCCCCCCGGGGACAGGGGCGGATACGCAGTATTTT
>TRBJ2-2|few|TRBD1|TRBV19
CASRLTGTGSTGELFF
TGTGCCAGTAGGTTAACCGGGACAGGGAGCACCGGGGAGCTGTTTTTT
>TRBJ2-2|NA|TRBD1|TRBV2
CASSGQGNSGELFF
TGTGCCAGCAGTGGACAGGGTAACTCCGGGGAGCTGTTTTTT
>TRBJ2-6|many|NA|TRBV30
CASGTANVLTF
TGTGCTAGCGGTACCGCCAACGTCCTGACTTTC
>TRBJ1-5|NA|NA|TRBV10-3
CAIRQENSNQPQHF
TGTGCCATCAGGCAGGAGAATAGCAATCAGCCCCAGCATTTT
>TRBJ1-6|many|NA|TRBV6-5
CASSYRGSPLHF
TGTGCCAGCAGTTATCGGGGCTCACCCCTCCACTTT
>TRBJ1-6|many|TRBD1|TRBV6-2/TRBV6-3
CASSHPRTGREYNSPLHF
TGTGCCAGCAGTCATCCTAGGACAGGGAGGGAATATAATTCACCCCTCCACTTT
>TRBJ2-7|NA|TRBD1|TRBV19
CASINDRDPYEQYF
TGTGCCAGTATAAATGACAGGGACCCCTACGAGCAGTACTTC
>TRBJ2-5|NA|NA|TRBV7-9
CASSFSPGRHEETQYF
TGTGCCAGCAGCTTCAGCCCGGGGCGGCATGAAGAGACCCAGTACTTC
>TRBJ2-7|few|NA|TRBV4-1
CASSQGKGPYIYEQYF
TGCGCCAGCAGCCAAGGGAAAGGACCTTATATCTACGAGCAGTACTTC
>TRBJ2-7|NA|NA|TRBV20-1
CSARRGNSYEQYF
TGCAGTGCTAGAAGAGGCAACTCCTACGAGCAGTACTTC
>TRBJ2-1|many|NA|TRBV12-3/TRBV12-4
CASSSGGLSYNEQFF
TGTGCCAGCAGTTCCGGGGGTCTATCCTACAATGAGCAGTTCTTC
>TRBJ2-7|NA|NA|TRBV7-6
CASSPGVRHYEKYF
TGTGCCAGCAGCCCGGGGGTCAGGCACTACGAGAAGTACTTC
>TRBJ2-7|NA|NA|TRBV30
CAWSVHGPCEQYF
TGTGCCTGGAGTGTCCACGGGCCGTGCGAGCAGTACTTC
>TRBJ2-4|NA|TRBD1|TRBV2
CARTGGRSNIQYF
TGTGCCAGAACAGGGGGCCGATCAAACATTCAGTACTTC
>TRBJ2-1|NA|TRBD1|TRBV5-1
CASSLGQGYLGEQFF
TGCGCCAGCAGCCTGGGACAGGGTTACCTCGGGGAGCAGTTCTTC
>TRBJ2-7|few|TRBD2|TRBV2
CASTLGEGSYEQYF
TGTGCCAGCACCCTAGGGGAGGGGTCCTACGAGCAGTACTTC
>TRBJ2-7|few|TRBD1|TRBV18
CASSRSPGQGTGEQYF
TGTGCCAGCTCACGATCCCCGGGACAGGGGACTGGGGAGCAGTACTTC
>TRBJ2-3|few|TRBD1|TRBV5-6
CASSSRDRGADTQYF
TGTGCCAGCAGCTCCCGGGACAGGGGTGCAGATACGCAGTATTTT
>TRBJ2-2|many|TRBD1|TRBV30
CAWSLGTDNTGELFF
TGTGCCTGGAGCCTCGGGACAGACAACACCGGGGAGCTGTTTTTT
>TRBJ2-3|NA|TRBD2|TRBV12-3/TRBV12-4
CASRGLAGTDTQYF
TGTGCCAGCAGGGGACTAGCGGGAACAGATACGCAGTATTTT
>TRBJ2-1|few|TRBD2|TRBV29-1
CSGERGSSYNEQFF
TGCAGCGGGGAGCGGGGGAGCTCCTACAATGAGCAGTTCTTC
>TRBJ2-3|NA|TRBD1|TRBV15
CATSRQLGQGSRDTQYF
TGTGCCACCAGCAGACAACTTGGACAGGGCTCCCGGGATACGCAGTATTTT
>TRBJ2-2|few|TRBD2|TRBV19
CASSILAGHTGELFF
TGTGCCAGTAGTATCCTAGCGGGGCACACCGGGGAGCTGTTTTTT
>TRBJ2-7|many|TRBD1|TRBV20-1
CSARPRDRVYEQYF
TGCAGTGCTAGACCCCGGGACAGGGTCTACGAGCAGTACTTC
>TRBJ1-3|many|NA|TRBV2
CASRADISGNTIYF
TGTGCCAGCAGGGCGGACATCTCGGGAAACACCATATATTTT
>TRBJ2-7|NA|NA|TRBV20-1
CSARDYYEQYF
TGCAGTGCTAGGGACTACTACGAGCAGTACTTC
>TRBJ2-5|few|TRBD2|TRBV3-1
CASSETSGAAMGETQYF
TGTGCCAGCAGCGAAACTAGCGGGGCGGCAATGGGAGAGACCCAGTACTTC
>TRBJ2-7|few|NA|TRBV21-1
CASSKVLPVDSYEQYF
TGTGCCAGCAGCAAAGTGTTACCAGTAGACTCCTACGAGCAGTACTTC
>TRBJ1-1|many|TRBD1|TRBV3-1
CASSLLGQGRLAFF
TGTGCCAGCAGCCTCCTCGGACAGGGGCGCTTGGCTTTCTTT